Listed here are 28 T cell receptor beta chains from one sample, sequenced in a study of T cells in Graves' hyperthyroidism and ophthalmopathy. RNA transcripts provided the source from which TCR beta CDR3 regions were amplified. RT-PCR in the first round (using the HTBI primer set) targeted the TCR CDR3. TCRdb recomputed calls from the multiplex PCR reads with MiXCR, one row per CDR3 protein. Of some 740,000 distinct CDR3 sequences in the sample, 14% were seen once. Sequenced input: blood. Receptors were obtained from a woman aged 18-29 years with Graves' hyperthyroidism.

This clonotype was detected a few times. An end of the junction does not agree with germline; a read error may underlie this. The V and J genes are TRBV28 and TRBJ2-7; 9 nucleotides agree with TRBD1. The CDR3 contains 17 residues. CDR1 MDHEN and CDR2 SYDVKM come from the germline V gene. The CDR3 region has the DNA TGTGCCAGCAGTGATGCTGATACAGGGGGCGCGTACTACCAGCAGTACTTC. Amino acid sequence: CASSDADTGGAYYQQYF.

This clonotype was observed at least ten times. This chain connects TRBV7-9 to TRBJ2-1, with 10 bases identical to TRBD2. The junction had 11 bases not matched to a gene; V was cut back by 5 bases and J by 4 bases. This CDR3 is built from 17 residues. CDR1 and CDR2 (germline): SEHNR, FQNEAQ (reference sequence). CDR3 sequence (DNA): TGTGCCAGCAGCCTAGGGGAGGGGACTAGCGAGTACAATGAGCAGTTCTTC. It codes for CASSLGEGTSEYNEQFF.

The genes are TRBV5-1 and TRBJ1-4; maybe TRBD1 (5 bases). CDR3 size: 15 residues. Germline CDR1 SGHRS, CDR2 YFSETQ. The V end was cut by 0 bases, the J end by 1 base, with 7 bases between. In DNA form, the CDR3 reads TGCGCCAGCAGCTTGGTGAGGGGAACTAATGAAAAACTGTTTTTT. Translated, it gives CASSLVRGTNEKLFF.

The table lists this clonotype with a few counts. The CDR3 loop reads CASSQTYYRGASSGNTIYF. CDR3 DNA sequence: TGCGCCAGCAGCCAAACCTACTACAGGGGAGCGAGCTCTGGAAACACCATATATTTT. V is TRBV4-1 and J is TRBJ1-3; 7 nucleotides agree with TRBD1. This CDR3 contains 19 residues. The V gene end was trimmed by 2 bases and the J gene end by 0 bases; junction bases not matched to a gene: 13. The germline CDR1 and CDR2 sequences are MGHRA and YSYEKL.

In this sample, this clonotype turned up a few times. The rearrangement uses TRBV28 and TRBJ2-7, with 8 nucleotides matching TRBD2. With V trimmed by 7 bases and J by 0 bases, 17 bases remained unmatched. This CDR3 has 18 amino acids. Germline values: CDR1 MDHEN, CDR2 SYDVKM. The CDR3 loop reads CASKSGRGKWGSSYEQYF. CDR3 in DNA: TGTGCCAGCAAAAGCGGGAGAGGAAAATGGGGAAGCTCCTACGAGCAGTACTTC.

The genes are TRBV6-1 and TRBJ1-2; possibly TRBD1 for D (5 bases). The ends were cut back, 4 bases at V and 0 bases at J, with 18 bases in the middle. Germline V lookup: CDR1 MNHNS, CDR2 SASEGT. The CDR3 has 17 residues. The CDR3 spells CASSASDRLTANYGYTF. In DNA, the CDR3 is TGTGCCAGCAGTGCTTCCGACAGACTCACAGCTAACTATGGCTACACCTTC.

This clonotype has more than one count but fewer than ten. This chain joins TRBV9 and TRBJ2-4; no reliable D call. Germline CDR1 reads SGDLS; CDR2 reads YYNGEE. This CDR3 is 14 amino acids long. Trimming cost V 4 bases and J 8 bases, with 16 bases left between them. The CDR3 is CASSPRPNRDIQYF. CDR3 DNA: TGTGCCAGCAGCCCCCGGCCGAACCGGGACATTCAGTACTTC.

This clonotype turned up a few times. The chain employs TRBV4-1 and TRBJ2-4; tentatively, D is TRBD1 (5 bases). Germline V gene lookup returns CDR1 MGHRA and CDR2 YSYEKL. The CDR3 runs 19 residues. Trimming removed 0 bases at V and 0 bases at J, with 18 bases between. In DNA form, the CDR3 reads TGCGCCAGCAGCCAAGAATGGGGCTCATCACGTCTAGCCAAAAACATTCAGTACTTC. Its protein product is CASSQEWGSSRLAKNIQYF.

This clonotype has a handful of counts. This may come from a read error, since a much larger clone is one base off. V gene TRBV11-1 combines with J gene TRBJ2-1; D not certain. The length of the CDR3 is 12 residues. The germline CDR1 and CDR2 sequences are SGHAT and FQDESV (reference sequence). Here the CDR3 reads CASSSGRREQLF. Here the CDR3 DNA reads TGTGCCAGCAGCTCCGGACGCCGTGAGCAGCTCTTC.

This clonotype was counted ten times or more. V usage is TRBV20-1 and J usage is TRBJ2-1; 13 positions match TRBD2. Germline values: CDR1 DFQATT, CDR2 SNEGSKA (reference sequence). CDR3 length: 18 residues. V lost 0 bases, J lost 4 bases, and 9 bases stayed unmatched. CDR3 sequence reads: CSARDQRATSGRYNEQFF. CDR3 sequence (DNA): TGCAGTGCTAGAGATCAGCGAGCGACTAGCGGGAGGTACAATGAGCAGTTCTTC.

This clonotype was observed a handful of times. The rearrangement links TRBV15 to TRBJ1-5; D ambiguous. The germline CDR1 and CDR2 sequences are LNHNV and YYDKDF (reference sequence). Trimming cost V 0 bases and J 7 bases, with 13 bases left between them. The CDR3 is 15 residues long. Here the CDR3 reads CATSRDWGLDQPQHF. The CDR3 DNA reads as TGTGCCACCAGCAGAGATTGGGGTCTTGACCAGCCCCAGCATTTT.

The chain uses TRBV9 and TRBJ2-5; 10 bases agree with TRBD1. The CDR3 extends over 16 amino acids. CDR1 and CDR2 (germline): SGDLS, YYNGEE. V trimming: 0 bases; J trimming: 4 bases; junction bases outside the gene matches: 6. The CDR3 bases are TGTGCCAGCAGCGTAGTGGGACAGGGGTGGGGAGAGACCCAGTACTTC. Its protein product is CASSVVGQGWGETQYF.

At least ten counts were recorded for this clonotype. This chain connects TRBV28 to TRBJ2-7; either TRBD1 or TRBD2 may supply D (6 bases each). The CDR3 has 14 residues. V gave up 5 bases and J gave up 3 bases, with 14 bases separating them. The germline CDR1 and CDR2 sequences are MDHEN and SYDVKM. The CDR3 bases are TGTGCCAGCAGTAGAGGGGGGAGTGTCTACGAGCAGTACTTC. This translates into CASSRGGSVYEQYF.

This clonotype was seen more than once but under ten times. The genes are TRBV19 and TRBJ1-3; no clear D gene. V was pared by 9 bases and J by 2 bases, with 14 bases between. The CDR3 loop spans 14 amino acids. Germline assignment: CDR1 LNHDA and CDR2 SQIVND (reference sequence). CDR3 sequence: CASCDQATGNTIYF. The CDR3 region has the DNA TGTGCCAGCTGTGATCAGGCGACTGGAAACACCATATATTTT.

This clonotype was counted many times. Its ends do not fully match the called genes, so a read error is possible. The chain uses TRBV2 and TRBJ2-7; D is ambiguous. This CDR3 is 15 amino acids long. CDR1 is SNHLY, CDR2 FYNNEI, per germline. This CDR3 reads CASREDTSSTYEQYF. CDR3 in DNA: TGTGCCAGCAGGGAAGACACCTCCTCAACCTACGAGCAGTACTTC.

V usage is TRBV27 and J usage is TRBJ2-2, with 8 bases fitting TRBD2. The V segment lost 5 bases and the J segment 1 base; nucleotides outside the gene matches: 9. Per germline, CDR1 MNHEY and CDR2 SMNVEV (reference sequence). This CDR3 has 17 amino acids. CDR3 region: CASSQTLAGMNTGELFF. The CDR3 nucleotides are TGTGCCAGCAGTCAGACCTTAGCGGGAATGAACACCGGGGAGCTGTTTTTT.

This clonotype was seen repeatedly, ten times or more. This sequence joins TRBV11-2 and TRBJ2-2; D is ambiguous. Germline V gene data show CDR1 as SGHAT and CDR2 as FQNNGV. V lost 2 bases, J lost 4 bases, and 11 bases lay in between. The CDR3 sequence is 15 residues long. The CDR3 loop is CASSLTTDRTGELFF. The CDR3 DNA reads as TGTGCCAGCAGCTTAACTACTGATCGCACCGGGGAGCTGTTTTTT.

Concerning this clonotype: A single base separates this from a much larger clone, so it may be a read error. The chain has TRBV12-3 or TRBV12-4 and TRBJ2-1, with TRBD1 matching 12 bases. The length of the CDR3 is 16 residues. The CDR3 protein is CASSPTGTGGANEQLF. The CDR3 region has the DNA TGTGCCAGCAGTCCCACCGGGACAGGGGGCGCGAATGAGCAGCTCTTC.

The chain has TRBV28 and TRBJ1-4; perhaps TRBD1 as D (5 bases). There are 15 residues in the CDR3. Germline V lookup: CDR1 MDHEN, CDR2 SYDVKM. The ends were cut back, 5 bases at V and 3 bases at J, with 13 bases in the middle. The chain's CDR3 is CASSHTGTANEKLFF. The CDR3 nucleotides read TGTGCCAGCAGTCACACCGGGACTGCTAATGAAAAACTGTTTTTT.

The V gene is TRBV5-4, the J gene TRBJ2-5; perhaps TRBD2 as D (7 bases). The CDR3 is made up of 15 amino acids. Trimming left V 0 bases short and J 5 bases short, with 14 bases between. CDR1 is SGHNT and CDR2 is YYREEE in the germline V gene (reference sequence). CDR3 DNA sequence: TGTGCCAGCAGCTTGGCGGGGGGCCGCGGGGAGACCCAGTACTTC. It yields the protein CASSLAGGRGETQYF.

The V call is TRBV29-1, the J call TRBJ2-3; 9 nucleotides match TRBD2. The CDR3 length is 17 residues. The germline V gene encodes CDR1 SQVTM and CDR2 ANQGSEA. CDR3 residues: CGAPGTSFLSATDTQYF. CDR3 nucleotides: TGCGGGGCCCCCGGGACTAGCTTCCTTTCCGCTACAGATACGCAGTATTTT.

In nucleotides, the CDR3 is TGTGCCAGCACTCTGAGGGGGGGGGACACCATATATTTT. As protein: CASTLRGGDTIYF. This chain joins TRBV12-3 or TRBV12-4 and TRBJ1-3; TRBD1 is a possible D gene (6 bases). This CDR3 contains 13 residues. V gave up 7 bases and J gave up 8 bases, with 15 bases separating them.

The rearrangement links TRBV6-1 to TRBJ1-1, with D perhaps matching TRBD1 (5 bases). CDR1 is MNHNS, CDR2 SASEGT, per germline. The CDR3 runs 15 residues. Trimming stripped 2 bases from V and 10 bases from J, with 20 bases between. CDR3 nucleotide sequence: TGTGCCAGCAGTGAAAGGTGGGTTGGAGGGGTTGGAGCTTTCTTT. Amino acid sequence: CASSERWVGGVGAFF.

This sequence joins TRBV27 and TRBJ2-5; D is unclear. V lost 6 bases, J lost 0 bases, and 8 bases lay in between. Germline V gives CDR1 MNHEY, CDR2 SMNVEV (reference sequence). This CDR3 is built from 13 residues. The CDR3 protein is CASSSRDQETQYF. The CDR3 nucleotides are TGTGCCAGCAGCTCCAGAGACCAAGAGACCCAGTACTTC.

This clonotype was recorded at least ten times. This chain connects TRBV7-8 to TRBJ2-7; no firm D call. This CDR3 spans 15 amino acids. V lost 1 base and J 0 bases, leaving 10 bases between the germline ends. Germline loops: CDR1 SGHVS, CDR2 FQNEAQ. The CDR3 here is CASSLDLSPSYEQYF. CDR3 bases: TGTGCCAGCAGCTTAGACCTGTCCCCCTCCTACGAGCAGTACTTC.

This clonotype was observed a few times. The V and J genes are TRBV18 and TRBJ1-3; D gene ambiguous. Trimming stripped 2 bases from V and 0 bases from J, with 8 bases between. This CDR3 contains 15 residues. In germline, CDR1 is KGHSH, CDR2 LQKENI. In nucleotides, the CDR3 is TGTGCCAGCTCACCAGTAAGCTCCTCTGGAAACACCATATATTTT. It is translated as CASSPVSSSGNTIYF.

The rearrangement uses TRBV29-1 and TRBJ1-1; D unresolved. Germline-derived CDR1 and CDR2 are SQVTM and ANQGSEA. V gave up 7 bases and J gave up 5 bases, with 14 bases separating them. This CDR3 is 12 amino acids long. The CDR3 nucleotides are TGCAGCGCCTCTCTCCGGTATACTGAAGCTTTCTTT. Its translation is CSASLRYTEAFF. The variable domain in full, completed from reference TRBV29-1 and TRBJ1-1, reads SAVISQKPSRDICQRGTSLTIQCQVDSQVTMMFWYRQQPGQSLTLIATANQGSEATYESGFVIDKFPISRPNLTFSTLTVSNMSPEDSSIYLCSASLRYTEAFFGQGTRLTVV.

Only a few counts were recorded for this clonotype. The J gene is TRBJ2-3, the V gene TRBV20-1, with D uncertain. The CDR3 covers 13 residues. The germline V and J ends were trimmed by 5 bases and 2 bases, with 11 bases remaining between them. The germline V gene has CDR1 DFQATT and CDR2 SNEGSKA (reference sequence). Here the CDR3 reads CSAPLTLTDTQYF. The CDR3 region has the DNA TGCAGTGCTCCTTTAACCCTCACAGATACGCAGTATTTT.